These 21 T cell receptor beta chains originate from one sample sequenced in a study of vaccination and CD4 T cells after COVID-19. The sample's treatment: roughly 11-day PBMC culture with coronavirus spike peptide pools or control peptides (ViraFEST assay). These receptors lack a known antigen. The Oncomine TCR Beta short-read assay was applied to DNA of cultured CD4+ T cells. TCRdb called the PCR reads again in MiXCR, with one record for every CDR3 protein. Of some 14,000 distinct CDR3 sequences in the sample, around 40% were seen once. The sequences come from CD4+ T cells from blood, cultured in vitro, collected after SARS-CoV-2 vaccination. Every receptor here comes from a human donor who had recovered from COVID-19.

This clonotype showed up just a few times. The chain joins TRBV20-1 to TRBJ2-4, with 13 bases identical to TRBD2. Germline CDR1 and CDR2: DFQATT and SNEGSKA (reference sequence). The trim removed 5 bases at V and 1 base at J, leaving 11 bases unmatched. CDR3 length: 18 amino acids. This CDR3 is CSAPPGTSGKRAKNIQYF. Here the CDR3 DNA reads TGCAGTGCTCCCCCCGGGACTAGCGGGAAGAGGGCCAAAAACATTCAGTACTTC.

This chain joins TRBV6-1 and TRBJ1-5; 7 bases align to TRBD1. The CDR3 contains 14 residues. Losses at the gene ends were 7 bases for V and 4 bases for J; bases not matched to a gene: 7. From germline, CDR1 is MNHNS and CDR2 SASEGT. The CDR3 protein is CASTTGAINQPQHF. The CDR3 DNA is TGTGCCAGCACCACAGGGGCAATAAATCAGCCCCAGCATTTT.

This chain uses TRBV20-1 with TRBJ2-7, with 7 bases lining up with TRBD2. CDR1 is DFQATT, CDR2 SNEGSKA, per germline (reference sequence). The CDR3 is made up of 15 amino acids. Germline trimming cut 6 bases from V and 1 base from J; bases unmatched to any gene: 12. CDR3 sequence: CSAYPGERESYEQYF. The DNA for the CDR3 is TGCAGTGCCTATCCGGGGGAGCGGGAATCCTACGAGCAGTACTTC.

This clonotype was observed a handful of times. The chain joins TRBV10-3 to TRBJ2-7; 7 nucleotides match TRBD2. In germline, CDR1 is ENHRY, CDR2 SYGVKD. The CDR3 spans 17 residues. The junction had 8 bases not matched to a gene; V was cut back by 0 bases and J by 0 bases. The CDR3 is CAISESKAGSHSYEQYF. The CDR3 DNA sequence: TGTGCCATCAGTGAGTCGAAAGCGGGGTCCCACTCCTACGAGCAGTACTTC.

Judged by abundance, this clonotype is medium-sized. The chain's CDR3 is CASSSGHRTGNTIYF. CDR3 DNA sequence: TGTGCCAGCAGCTCGGGACACCGGACTGGAAACACCATATATTTT. This rearrangement joins TRBV14 to TRBJ1-3, with D possibly matching TRBD1 (6 bases). Trimming removed 5 bases at V and 2 bases at J, with 13 bases between. CDR1 is SGHDN, CDR2 FVKESK, per germline. This CDR3 contains 15 residues.

This chain uses TRBV6-1 with TRBJ1-2, with unresolved D. Per the germline V gene, CDR1 is MNHNS and CDR2 is SASEGT. Trimming left V 7 bases short and J 8 bases short, with 14 bases between. This CDR3 is 12 amino acids long. The CDR3 here is CASMNDWGGYTF. The CDR3 DNA sequence: TGTGCCAGCATGAACGATTGGGGAGGCTACACCTTC.

The table lists this clonotype with a few counts. The rearrangement joins TRBV7-2 to TRBJ1-2; tentatively, D is TRBD1 (5 bases). The germline V gene encodes CDR1 SGHTA and CDR2 FQGNSA. Trimming took off 4 bases at V and 2 bases at J, with 17 bases between the two ends. The CDR3 is 16 amino acids. CDR3 nucleotides: TGTGCCAGCAGCTCGATTCGGGACTCGGTAAACTATGGCTACACCTTC. Residues: CASSSIRDSVNYGYTF.

The chain recombines TRBV19 with TRBJ2-1; weak D call: TRBD1 (6 bases). Trimming pared 8 bases from V and 0 bases from J, leaving 11 bases between. This CDR3 is built from 14 residues. CDR1 LNHDA and CDR2 SQIVND come from the germline V gene (reference sequence). The CDR3 loop reads CASAGQSSYNEQFF. The CDR3 DNA follows: TGTGCCAGTGCAGGACAGAGCTCCTACAATGAGCAGTTCTTC. The complete variable domain, with remaining parts taken from reference TRBV19 and TRBJ2-1, reads DGGITQSPKYLFRKEGQNVTLSCEQNLNHDAMYWYRQDPGQGLRLIYYSQIVNDFQKGDIAEGYSVSREKKESFPLTVTSAQKNPTAFYLCASAGQSSYNEQFFGPGTRLTVL.

V gene TRBV18 combines with J gene TRBJ2-7, with TRBD1 matching over 10 bases. The ends lost 2 bases at V and 4 bases at J; junction bases unmatched: 2. The CDR3 spans 14 residues. From germline, CDR1 is KGHSH and CDR2 LQKENI. Here the CDR3 reads CASSPGTGEYEQYF. DNA for the CDR3: TGTGCCAGCTCACCAGGGACAGGGGAATACGAGCAGTACTTC.

This clonotype was recorded only once. The V gene is TRBV4-1, the J gene TRBJ2-7, with TRBD2 as a possible D gene (5 bases). The CDR3 runs 15 residues. The germline V gene has CDR1 MGHRA and CDR2 YSYEKL. V dropped 4 bases and J dropped 7 bases, with 20 bases sitting between them. The CDR3 loop reads CASSPLLRAPGEQYF. The DNA for the CDR3 is TGCGCCAGCAGCCCCCTCCTAAGGGCCCCGGGGGAGCAGTACTTC.

Only a few counts were recorded for this clonotype. J is TRBJ1-5 and V is TRBV7-6; D is ambiguous. Germline-derived CDR1 and CDR2 are SGHVS and FNYEAQ. This CDR3 contains 13 residues. V lost 2 bases, J lost 3 bases, and 5 bases lay in between. DNA for the CDR3: TGTGCCAGCAGCTTAACCGACAATCAGCCCCAGCATTTT. It is translated as CASSLTDNQPQHF.

The chain joins TRBV4-2 to TRBJ2-3; D is uncertain. Per the germline V gene, CDR1 is LGHNA and CDR2 is YNFKEQ. The CDR3 sequence is 15 residues long. V was shortened by 0 bases and J by 2 bases, with 9 bases between the two germline ends. CDR3 DNA: TGTGCCAGCAGCCAAGATTGGGAAGACACAGATACGCAGTATTTT. It yields the protein CASSQDWEDTDTQYF.

The chain joins TRBV7-2 to TRBJ2-4; perhaps TRBD2 as D (6 bases). Trimming removed 8 bases from V and 0 bases from J, with 11 bases in between. The length of the CDR3 is 14 residues. Germline CDR1 SGHTA, CDR2 FQGNSA. In DNA, the CDR3 is TGTGCCAGCCGGGACTCTCTAGCCAAAAACATTCAGTACTTC. Its translation: CASRDSLAKNIQYF.

This chain connects TRBV6-1 to TRBJ2-7; TRBD1 matches at 8 bases. Germline CDR1 is MNHNS and CDR2 is SASEGT. The junction had 11 bases not matched to a gene; V was cut back by 6 bases and J by 4 bases. This CDR3 has 15 residues. In DNA, the CDR3 is TGTGCCAGCAGACAGGGGGTTTGGCTTGGGTACGAGCAGTACTTC. Its protein product is CASRQGVWLGYEQYF.

The V and J genes are TRBV7-8 and TRBJ2-7, with unresolved D. The CDR3 consists of 14 residues. The V gene lost 1 base and the J gene lost 2 bases, with 9 bases spanning the gap. The V gene's germline CDR1 is SGHVS and CDR2 FQNEAQ. The chain's CDR3 is CASSLEVVAYEQYF. CDR3 coding DNA: TGTGCCAGCAGCTTAGAAGTCGTAGCCTACGAGCAGTACTTC.

The rearrangement joins TRBV7-2 to TRBJ2-6; D gene ambiguous. The CDR3 consists of 13 residues. Germline V CDR1 and CDR2: SGHTA, FQGNSA. V gave up 8 bases and J gave up 5 bases, with 10 bases separating them. CDR3 DNA sequence: TGTGCCAGCGGTCTTCATAGGGCCAACGTCCTGACTTTC. It yields the protein CASGLHRANVLTF.

The sample holds one count of this clonotype. The rearrangement uses TRBV6-4 and TRBJ2-2; D remains unclear. V shed 0 bases and J shed 6 bases, with 5 bases lying between them. Germline V gives CDR1 MRHNA, CDR2 SNTAGT. The CDR3 runs 13 residues. The CDR3 region has the DNA TGTGCCAGCAGTGACTCCAGCGCCGGGGAGCTGTTTTTT. Protein sequence: CASSDSSAGELFF.

J is TRBJ2-1 and V is TRBV18, with TRBD2 as a possible D gene (6 bases). Germline CDR1 reads KGHSH; CDR2 reads LQKENI. V lost 3 bases, J lost 0 bases, and 12 bases lay in between. CDR3 size: 16 residues. The CDR3 DNA reads as TGTGCCAGCTCACCGCCTCTAGCGAACTCCTACAATGAGCAGTTCTTC. Its protein product is CASSPPLANSYNEQFF.

This clonotype was seen just once. J is TRBJ2-1 and V is TRBV6-4; 8 bases are a match to TRBD1. Germline V gives CDR1 MRHNA, CDR2 SNTAGT. The CDR3 contains 13 residues. J lost 8 bases, V lost 6 bases, and 6 bases had no gene match. This chain's CDR3 is CASSLDRADEQFF. In DNA, the CDR3 is TGTGCCAGCAGCTTGGACAGGGCCGATGAGCAGTTCTTC.

Only a few counts were recorded for this clonotype. The genes are TRBV7-6 and TRBJ2-5; 10 positions agree with TRBD2. The CDR3 length is 15 residues. The trim removed 3 bases at V and 4 bases at J, leaving 5 bases unmatched. The V gene's germline CDR1 is SGHVS and CDR2 FNYEAQ. CDR3 amino acids: CASSFRAGGAETQYF. The CDR3, as DNA: TGTGCCAGCAGCTTCCGAGCGGGAGGGGCAGAGACCCAGTACTTC.

In this sample, this clonotype turned up a few times. V gene TRBV7-2 combines with J gene TRBJ1-5; D gene uncertain. The CDR3 loop spans 15 amino acids. Germline V gives CDR1 SGHTA, CDR2 FQGNSA. The V gene lost 1 base and the J gene lost 0 bases, with 7 bases spanning the gap. CDR3 sequence reads: CASSLGPYSNQPQHF. CDR3 DNA sequence: TGTGCCAGCAGCTTAGGGCCTTATAGCAATCAGCCCCAGCATTTT.